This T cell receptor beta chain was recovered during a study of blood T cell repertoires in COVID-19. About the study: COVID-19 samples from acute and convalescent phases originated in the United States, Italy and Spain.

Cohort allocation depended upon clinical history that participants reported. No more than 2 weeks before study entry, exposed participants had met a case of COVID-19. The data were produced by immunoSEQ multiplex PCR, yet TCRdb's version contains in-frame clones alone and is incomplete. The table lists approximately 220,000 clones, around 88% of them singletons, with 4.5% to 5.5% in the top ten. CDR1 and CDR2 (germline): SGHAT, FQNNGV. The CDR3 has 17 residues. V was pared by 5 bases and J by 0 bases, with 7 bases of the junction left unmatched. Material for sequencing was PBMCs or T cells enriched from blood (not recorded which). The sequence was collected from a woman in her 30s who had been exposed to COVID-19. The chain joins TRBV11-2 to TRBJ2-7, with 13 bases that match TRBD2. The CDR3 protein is CASSLRLAGGHSYEQYF. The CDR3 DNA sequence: TGTGCCAGCAGCCTGCGACTAGCGGGGGGTCACTCCTACGAGCAGTACTTC.